This T cell receptor (beta chain) was captured in a study of shared clonotypes between healthy human individuals. CDR3 length: 17 amino acids. Trimming at V came to 7 bases and at J to 1 base, leaving 14 bases not matched to a gene. The germline gives CDR1 SQVTM, CDR2 ANQGSEA. Measured with immunoSEQ multiplex PCR; TCRdb has only the in-frame clones, and not every one. In the table there are 1,400,000 or so clones, just under 99% of which are singletons. The V gene is TRBV29-1, the J gene TRBJ2-1, with TRBD2 identical over 9 bases. The TCR originated in a man aged 30 to 39 in good health. Sequences were obtained from naive CD4+ T cells sorted from blood. As for subset: CD45RA+ positively selected. This CDR3 is CSGTRWKREVSYNEQFF. CDR3 in DNA: TGCAGCGGCACTCGGTGGAAGCGGGAGGTATCCTACAATGAGCAGTTCTTC.